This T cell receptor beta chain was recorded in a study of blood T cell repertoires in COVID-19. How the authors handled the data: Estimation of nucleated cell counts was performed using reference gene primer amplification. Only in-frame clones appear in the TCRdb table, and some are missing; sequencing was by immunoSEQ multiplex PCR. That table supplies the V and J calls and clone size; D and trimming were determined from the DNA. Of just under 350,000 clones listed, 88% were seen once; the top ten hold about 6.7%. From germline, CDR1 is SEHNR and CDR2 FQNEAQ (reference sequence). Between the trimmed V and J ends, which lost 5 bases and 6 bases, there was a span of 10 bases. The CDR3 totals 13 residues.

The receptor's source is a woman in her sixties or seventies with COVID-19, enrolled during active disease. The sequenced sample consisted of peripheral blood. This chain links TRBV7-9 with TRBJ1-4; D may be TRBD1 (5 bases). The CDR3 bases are TGTGCCAGCAGCCTAGTAGGGGATGAAAAACTGTTTTTT. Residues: CASSLVGDEKLFF.